This TCR beta chain was captured by sequencing in a study of monozygotic twins with cystic fibrosis. Findings of the study overall: In this small cohort, shared CDR3 numbers showed no association with age, concordance or disease severity.

With regard to this clone: Its antigen is unknown.

Assay used: immunoSEQ multiplex PCR; TCRdb lists only in-frame clones, some missing. The profile covers about 35,000 clones, with more than 60% appearing a single time and approximately 0.81% taken by the ten largest. Deletions cut 5 bases from V and 5 bases from J, with 12 bases between. Looked up from germline, CDR1 is SQVTM and CDR2 is ANQGSEA. The CDR3 runs to 12 residues. Sample: blood. The TCR originated in a girl between 5 and 17 years old with cystic fibrosis. The chain carries TRBV29-1 and TRBJ1-2, with D unresolved. The CDR3 spells CSVSAYWYGYTF. The DNA for the CDR3 is TGCAGCGTTTCGGCATATTGGTATGGCTACACCTTC.